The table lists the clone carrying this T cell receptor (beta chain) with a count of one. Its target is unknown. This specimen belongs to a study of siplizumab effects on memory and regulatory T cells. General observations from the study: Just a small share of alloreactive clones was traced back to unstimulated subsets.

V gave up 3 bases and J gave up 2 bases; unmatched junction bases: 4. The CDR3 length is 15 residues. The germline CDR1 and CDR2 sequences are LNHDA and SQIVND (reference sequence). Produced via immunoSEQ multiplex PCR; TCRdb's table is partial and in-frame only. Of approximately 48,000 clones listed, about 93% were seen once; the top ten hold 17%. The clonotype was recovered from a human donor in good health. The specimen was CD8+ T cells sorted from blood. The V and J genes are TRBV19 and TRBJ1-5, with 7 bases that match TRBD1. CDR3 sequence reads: CASSIRGGGNQPQHF. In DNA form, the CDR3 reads TGTGCCAGTAGTATCAGAGGGGGCGGCAATCAGCCCCAGCATTTT.